This record concerns one T cell receptor beta chain sequence. Authors' processing steps: The assay estimated nucleated cells by amplifying reference gene primers. The data were produced by immunoSEQ multiplex PCR, yet TCRdb's version contains in-frame clones alone and is incomplete. The DNA was the basis for D and trimming; V, J and clone size are from that table. In the table there are over 150,000 clones, around four fifths of which are singletons. This sample was taken from a study of blood T cell repertoires in COVID-19. In the study overall: T cells, B-cell-depleted T cells, or PBMCs provided the cDNA or gDNA that served as material.

This TCR was sampled from a woman aged 70-85 years who had recovered from COVID-19. Sample: peripheral blood.

CDR3 loop: CASSPNPQGVDEKLFF. For the CDR3, the DNA is TGTGCCAGCAGCCCGAACCCACAGGGGGTTGATGAAAAACTGTTTTTT. V gene TRBV7-2 combines with J gene TRBJ1-4, with 8 nucleotides matching TRBD1. Germline V gene data show CDR1 as SGHTA and CDR2 as FQGNSA. The V gene end was trimmed by 5 bases and the J gene end by 6 bases; junction bases not matched to a gene: 11. There are 16 residues in the CDR3.